This T cell receptor (beta chain) appears in the sequencing data of a study of OX40 agonist ivuxolimab in advanced cancers. Looked up from germline, CDR1 is SGHVS and CDR2 is FNYEAQ. The CDR3 contains 14 residues. V dropped 3 bases and J dropped 5 bases, with 8 bases sitting between them. Measured with immunoSEQ multiplex PCR; TCRdb has only the in-frame clones, and not every one. The table shows about 19,000 clones, with less than 90% occurring only once. The source material was CD4+ or CD8+ T cells sorted from blood, sampled in a trial of the OX40 agonist ivuxolimab. J is TRBJ1-6 and V is TRBV7-6, with D possibly matching TRBD1 (5 bases). This TCR came from an adult with an advanced solid tumor such as melanoma, head and neck, liver or kidney cancer. The CDR3 spells CASSFGGHNSPLHF. The CDR3 DNA reads TGTGCCAGCAGCTTCGGGGGACATAATTCACCCCTCCACTTT.